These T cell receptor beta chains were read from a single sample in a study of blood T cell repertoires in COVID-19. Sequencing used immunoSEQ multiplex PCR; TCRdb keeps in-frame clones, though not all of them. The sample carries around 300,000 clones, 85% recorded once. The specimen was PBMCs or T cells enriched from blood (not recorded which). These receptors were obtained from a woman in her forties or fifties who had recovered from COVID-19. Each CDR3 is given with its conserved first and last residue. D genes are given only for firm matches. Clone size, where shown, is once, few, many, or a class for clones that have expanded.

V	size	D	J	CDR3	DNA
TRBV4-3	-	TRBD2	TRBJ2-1	CASRHGTSGTPTYNEQFF	TGCGCCAGCAGACATGGGACTAGCGGGACGCCAACCTACAATGAGCAGTTCTTC
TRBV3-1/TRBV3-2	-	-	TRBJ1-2	CASSQARRGLSGYTF	TGTGCCAGCAGCCAAGCCCGCAGGGGTCTGAGTGGCTACACCTTC
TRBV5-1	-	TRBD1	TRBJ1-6	CASSLGSMDRVDSPLHF	TGCGCCAGCAGCTTGGGGTCCATGGACAGGGTTGATTCACCCCTCCACTTT
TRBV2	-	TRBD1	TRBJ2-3	CASKFGTGTGTDTQYF	TGTGCCAGCAAGTTTGGGACAGGGACCGGAACAGATACGCAGTATTTT
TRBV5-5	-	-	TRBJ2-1	CASSLEGTPAYNEQFF	TGTGCCAGCAGCTTGGAGGGGACTCCAGCCTACAATGAGCAGTTCTTC
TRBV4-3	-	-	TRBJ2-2	CASSQDPPSVGTAGELFF	TGCGCCAGCAGCCAAGACCCGCCTAGCGTCGGGACGGCCGGGGAGCTGTTTTTT
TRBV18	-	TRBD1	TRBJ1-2	CASSPDRGDGYTF	TGTGCCAGCTCACCGGACAGGGGCGATGGCTACACCTTC
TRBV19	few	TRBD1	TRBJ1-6	CASSRTGSNSPLHF	TGTGCCAGTAGCAGGACAGGAAGTAATTCACCCCTCCACTTT
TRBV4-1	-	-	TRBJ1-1	CASSQDDGVGAEAFF	TGCGCCAGCAGCCAAGACGATGGGGTAGGGGCTGAGGCTTTCTTT
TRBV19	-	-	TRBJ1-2	CAVTPTATNYGYTF	TGTGCCGTTACCCCGACAGCTACTAACTATGGCTACACCTTC
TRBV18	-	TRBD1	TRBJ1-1	CASSPLTGPMNTEAFF	TGTGCCAGCTCGCCTCTGACAGGGCCAATGAACACTGAAGCTTTCTTT
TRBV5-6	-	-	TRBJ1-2	CASTVGGGRYGYTF	TGTGCCAGCACCGTGGGGGGAGGCCGCTATGGCTACACCTTC
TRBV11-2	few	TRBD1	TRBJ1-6	CASNLARGTDSPLHF	TGTGCCAGCAACTTAGCTCGCGGGACAGACTCACCCCTCCACTTT
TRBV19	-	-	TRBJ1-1	CASSIPGKNTEAFF	TGTGCCAGTAGTATTCCAGGGAAAAACACTGAAGCTTTCTTT
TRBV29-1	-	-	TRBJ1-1	CSAGPGGTEAFF	TGCAGCGCGGGGCCGGGGGGGACTGAAGCTTTCTTT
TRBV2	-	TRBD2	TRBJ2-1	CASSSGRDNEQFF	TGTGCCAGCTCTAGCGGGAGGGACAATGAGCAGTTCTTC
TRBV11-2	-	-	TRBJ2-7	CASSFNEQYF	TGTGCCAGCAGCTTCAACGAGCAGTACTTC
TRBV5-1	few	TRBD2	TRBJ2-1	CASSPDRGGAITMGQFF	TGCGCCAGCAGCCCGGACCGCGGGGGGGCCATCACAATGGGGCAGTTCTTC
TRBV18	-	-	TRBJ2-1	CASSLLDGRGNEQFF	TGTGCCAGCTCCCTCCTGGACGGGAGAGGTAATGAGCAGTTCTTC
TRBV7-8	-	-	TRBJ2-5	CASSLGGTPRQETQYF	TGTGCCAGCAGCTTAGGAGGCACTCCCCGCCAAGAGACCCAGTACTTC
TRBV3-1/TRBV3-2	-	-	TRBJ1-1	CASSPLAFTEAFF	TGTGCCAGCAGCCCCCTGGCTTTCACTGAAGCTTTCTTT
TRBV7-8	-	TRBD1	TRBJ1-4	CASSGRQGRSEELFF	TGTGCCAGCAGCGGAAGACAGGGCCGCTCCGAGGAACTGTTTTTT
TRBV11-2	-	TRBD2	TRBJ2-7	CASSDPGTSVSYEQYF	TGTGCCAGCAGCGATCCCGGGACTAGCGTCTCCTACGAGCAGTACTTC
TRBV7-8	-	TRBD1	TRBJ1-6	CASSLARAGGRLSPLHF	TGTGCCAGCAGCTTAGCACGGGCAGGGGGAAGACTCTCACCCCTCCACTTT
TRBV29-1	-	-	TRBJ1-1	CSGRHRAETEAFF	TGCAGCGGGAGGCACAGGGCGGAGACTGAAGCTTTCTTT
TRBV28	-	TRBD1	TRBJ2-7	CASSLGDRPYEQYF	TGTGCCAGCAGTTTAGGGGACAGACCCTACGAGCAGTACTTC
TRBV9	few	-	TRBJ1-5	CASSVDGDYQPQHF	TGTGCCAGCAGCGTCGACGGGGACTATCAGCCCCAGCATTTT
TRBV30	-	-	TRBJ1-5	CAWSGAGQPQHF	TGTGCCTGGAGTGGGGCCGGTCAGCCCCAGCATTTT
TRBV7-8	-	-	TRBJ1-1	CASSSISNTEAFF	TGTGCCAGCAGCTCTATTTCGAACACTGAAGCTTTCTTT
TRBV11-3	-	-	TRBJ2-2	CASSLGLKDTGELFF	TGTGCCAGCAGCTTGGGACTTAAAGACACCGGGGAGCTGTTTTTT
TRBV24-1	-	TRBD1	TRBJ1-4	CATSDPGQHEKLFF	TGTGCCACCAGTGACCCGGGACAGCATGAAAAACTGTTTTTT
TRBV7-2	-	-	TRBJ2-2	CASSLIGSTGELFF	TGTGCCAGCAGCCTCATAGGGAGTACCGGGGAGCTGTTTTTT
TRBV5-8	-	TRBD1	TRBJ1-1	CASRPTGTGMNTEAFF	TGTGCCAGCAGGCCAACCGGGACAGGGATGAACACTGAAGCTTTCTTT
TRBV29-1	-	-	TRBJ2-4	CSVEDNKNIQYF	TGCAGCGTCGAAGACAACAAAAACATTCAGTACTTC
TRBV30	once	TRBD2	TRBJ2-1	CAWSDLGGGADEQFF	TGTGCCTGGAGTGATTTAGGCGGGGGGGCGGATGAGCAGTTCTTC
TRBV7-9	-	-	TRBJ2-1	CASSLLTNLGHNEQFF	TGTGCCAGCAGCTTATTGACCAACCTAGGCCACAATGAGCAGTTCTTC
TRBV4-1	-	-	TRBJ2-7	CASSQGAGRSRGDEQYF	TGCGCCAGCAGCCAAGGGGCGGGCCGTTCTCGAGGAGACGAGCAGTACTTC
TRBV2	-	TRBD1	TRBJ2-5	CASSSRGQGRLETQYF	TGTGCCAGCAGTTCCCGGGGACAGGGACGGTTGGAGACCCAGTACTTC
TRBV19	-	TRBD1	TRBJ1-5	CASSRDRAPNQPQHF	TGTGCCAGTAGCCGAGACAGGGCTCCCAATCAGCCCCAGCATTTT
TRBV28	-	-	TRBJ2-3	CASSFSAADGTDTQYF	TGTGCCAGCAGTTTTTCTGCGGCCGACGGGACAGATACGCAGTATTTT
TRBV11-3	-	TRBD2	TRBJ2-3	CASSRGTSGRTDTQYF	TGTGCCAGCAGCCGTGGGACTAGCGGGCGCACAGATACGCAGTATTTT
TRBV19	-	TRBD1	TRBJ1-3	CASSLDRDSGNTIYF	TGTGCCAGCTCGCTCGACAGGGACTCTGGAAACACCATATATTTT
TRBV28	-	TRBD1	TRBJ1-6	CASSSLTGGSPLHF	TGTGCCAGCAGTAGTCTGACAGGGGGTTCACCCCTCCACTTT
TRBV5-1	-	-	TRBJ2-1	CASSSRQSSYNEQFF	TGCGCCAGCAGCTCGAGACAGAGCTCCTACAATGAGCAGTTCTTC
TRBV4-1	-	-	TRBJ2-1	CASSQASRQSEQFF	TGCGCCAGCAGCCAAGCTTCAAGACAGAGTGAGCAGTTCTTC
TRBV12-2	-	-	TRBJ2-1	CASRCILAGGRVNEQFF	TGTGCAAGTCGCTGTATACTAGCGGGAGGACGCGTCAATGAGCAGTTCTTC
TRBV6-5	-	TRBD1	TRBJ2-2	CASKTGSNTGELFF	TGTGCCAGCAAGACAGGGTCGAACACCGGGGAGCTGTTTTTT
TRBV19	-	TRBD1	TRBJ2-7	CASSPGTGTTYEQYF	TGTGCCAGTAGCCCCGGGACAGGGACTACCTACGAGCAGTACTTC
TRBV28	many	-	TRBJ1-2	CASSQTGWGYGYTF	TGTGCCAGCAGCCAAACAGGGTGGGGCTATGGCTACACCTTC